A selection of T cell receptor beta chains follows, all from one sample in a study of cytomegalovirus exposure and HLA in healthy donors. TCRdb's table, derived via immunoSEQ multiplex PCR, lists solely in-frame clones and lacks some. This table holds about 180,000 clones, 80% found once. The sample comprised PBMCs. These receptors all come from a woman in her 30s in good health and CMV-seronegative. Both conserved end residues are part of each CDR3. A D gene is named only where the DNA matches it firmly. Where a row states a size, it is once, few, many or the class of an expanded clone; other rows omit it.

cdr3_aa cdr3_nt d_call j_call clone_size v_call
CASSASSGGFNIQYF TGTGCCAGCAGCGCGTCTAGCGGGGGATTCAACATTCAGTACTTC TRBD2 TRBJ2-4 . TRBV9
CASSPGTGNEKLFF TGTGCCAGCAGCCCCGGGACAGGGAACGAAAAACTGTTTTTT TRBD1 TRBJ1-4 . TRBV7-2
CASSLFTSADTQYF TGTGCCAGCAGCTTGTTCACTAGCGCAGATACGCAGTATTTT TRBD2 TRBJ2-3 . TRBV7-2
CASSFGRAQPQHF TGTGCCAGCAGTTTCGGCAGGGCTCAGCCCCAGCATTTT . TRBJ1-5 . TRBV27
CASSSEGYSGQGNYGYTF TGTGCCAGCAGCTCGGAGGGGTACTCGGGACAGGGTAACTATGGCTACACCTTC TRBD1 TRBJ1-2 . TRBV5-4
CAWSVSWALDSPLHF TGTGCCTGGAGTGTATCATGGGCTTTGGATTCACCCCTCCACTTT . TRBJ1-6 . TRBV30
CASSPGTGNTEAFF TGTGCCAGCAGTCCCGGGACAGGGAACACTGAAGCTTTCTTT TRBD1 TRBJ1-1 . TRBV6-5
CASSLGGKSGGAPETQYF TGTGCCAGCAGCTTAGGAGGGAAAAGCGGGGGGGCCCCAGAGACCCAGTACTTC TRBD2 TRBJ2-5 . TRBV11-2
CASSRTSGGTRETQYF TGTGCCAGCAGCCGGACTAGCGGGGGTACTCGAGAGACCCAGTACTTC TRBD2 TRBJ2-5 . TRBV14
CASSLSGLHNEQFF TGTGCCAGCAGCTTATCGGGACTACACAATGAGCAGTTCTTC TRBD2 TRBJ2-1 . TRBV6-1
CAISRGDSPLHF TGTGCCATCAGCCGCGGGGATTCACCCCTCCACTTT . TRBJ1-6 . TRBV10-3
CASSREGTTGYEQYF TGCGCCAGCAGTCGGGAGGGCACAACCGGCTACGAGCAGTACTTC TRBD2 TRBJ2-7 . TRBV5-1
CASSEVGRVGSPLHF TGTGCCAGCAGTGAAGTGGGCAGGGTGGGGTCACCCCTCCACTTT . TRBJ1-6 . TRBV6-1
CAWRPQGQNYGYTF TGTGCCTGGCGACCGCAGGGGCAGAACTATGGCTACACCTTC . TRBJ1-2 . TRBV30
CASSGGLAAGETQYF TGTGCCAGCAGCGGGGGACTAGCGGCGGGAGAGACCCAGTACTTC TRBD2 TRBJ2-5 . TRBV9
CASSSETRSWETQYF TGTGCCAGCAGTTCAGAGACCCGGAGCTGGGAGACCCAGTACTTC . TRBJ2-5 . TRBV28
CASSQAGLQETQYF TGTGCCAGCAGTCAGGCTGGACTCCAAGAGACCCAGTACTTC . TRBJ2-5 . TRBV6-5
CATSRETGETQYF TGTGCCACCAGCAGAGAAACAGGGGAGACCCAGTACTTC . TRBJ2-5 once TRBV15
CASSPGQGITDTQYF TGTGCCAGCAGCCCCGGGCAGGGAATAACAGATACGCAGTATTTT . TRBJ2-3 . TRBV7-2
CASSSSRGGNQPQHF TGTGCCAGCAGCTCTAGCCGGGGAGGCAATCAGCCCCAGCATTTT . TRBJ1-5 . TRBV7-2
CASSSLGGGQETQYF TGTGCCAGCAGCTCGTTAGGCGGGGGCCAAGAGACCCAGTACTTC TRBD2 TRBJ2-5 . TRBV7-9
CASSLVQGLSTEAFF TGTGCCAGCAGCTTAGTCCAGGGGCTAAGCACTGAAGCTTTCTTT . TRBJ1-1 . TRBV11-2
CASSQIRGGGYTDTQYF TGTGCCAGCAGCCAGATTCGGGGCGGGGGATACACAGATACGCAGTATTTT TRBD2 TRBJ2-3 . TRBV9
CASSLGRGPYEQYF TGTGCCAGCAGCTTAGGTCGGGGTCCCTACGAGCAGTACTTC . TRBJ2-7 . TRBV7-3
CASSDSVQGPNTGELFF TGTGCCAGCAGTGACTCGGTTCAGGGGCCTAACACCGGGGAGCTGTTTTTT . TRBJ2-2 . TRBV6-4
CASSQGNRGPDEKLFF TGTGCCAGCAGCCAAGGAAACAGGGGGCCTGATGAAAAACTGTTTTTT TRBD1 TRBJ1-4 . TRBV4-2
CAWSGPGQAINYGYTF TGTGCCTGGAGTGGGCCGGGACAGGCGATTAACTATGGCTACACCTTC TRBD1 TRBJ1-2 . TRBV30
CASSTVGGETQYF TGTGCCAGCTCCACGGTGGGGGGAGAGACCCAGTACTTC . TRBJ2-5 . TRBV18
CASSQRTAYNEQFF TGTGCCAGCAGCCAACGAACAGCCTACAATGAGCAGTTCTTC . TRBJ2-1 once TRBV7-6
CASSAGGTGRYEQYF TGTGCCAGCAGCGCCGGGGGGACAGGGCGCTACGAGCAGTACTTC TRBD1 TRBJ2-7 . TRBV9
CASSEGQPEYYEQYF TGTGCCAGCTCAGAGGGACAGCCGGAGTACTACGAGCAGTACTTC TRBD1 TRBJ2-7 . TRBV18
CASSWTGQRTEAFF TGTGCCAGTAGCTGGACAGGGCAAAGAACTGAAGCTTTCTTT TRBD1 TRBJ1-1 . TRBV19
CATSRVTSGGANTQYF TGTGCCACCAGCAGAGTGACTAGCGGGGGGGCAAATACGCAGTATTTT TRBD2 TRBJ2-3 . TRBV15
CASSLDIQGYTF TGTGCCAGCAGCTTGGACATCCAGGGCTACACCTTC . TRBJ1-2 once TRBV5-6
CASSEARVAGGLTYNEQFF TGTGCCAGCAGTGAAGCAAGGGTAGCGGGGGGGTTGACCTACAATGAGCAGTTCTTC TRBD2 TRBJ2-1 . TRBV6-1
CASSSDRSNTGELFF TGCGCCAGCAGTTCCGACAGGAGTAACACCGGGGAGCTGTTTTTT . TRBJ2-2 . TRBV5-1
CASSRQGPNTEAFF TGCGCCAGCAGCCGGCAGGGTCCGAACACTGAAGCTTTCTTT . TRBJ1-1 . TRBV5-1
CASSATGWQETQYF TGTGCCAGCAGCGCGACAGGCTGGCAAGAGACCCAGTACTTC . TRBJ2-5 . TRBV9
CASSQASGGARGEQFF TGTGCCAGCAGCCAAGCTAGCGGGGGGGCCCGAGGGGAGCAGTTCTTC TRBD2 TRBJ2-1 . TRBV4-2
CASSTGGRINEKLFF TGTGCCAGTAGTACAGGGGGCAGGATTAATGAAAAACTGTTTTTT TRBD1 TRBJ1-4 . TRBV19
CAWSVLETGYGYTF TGTGCCTGGAGTGTACTGGAGACAGGCTATGGCTACACCTTC . TRBJ1-2 . TRBV30
CASSPRDSSYEQYF TGCGCCAGCAGCCCACGGGACAGCTCCTACGAGCAGTACTTC TRBD1 TRBJ2-7 once TRBV4-1
CASRTTGVGTQYF TGTGCCAGCAGGACCACAGGGGTCGGTACGCAGTATTTT TRBD1 TRBJ2-3 . TRBV6-1
CASNILTGATEAFF TGTGCCAGTAACATCCTCACAGGGGCGACTGAAGCTTTCTTT TRBD1 TRBJ1-1 . TRBV6-1
CASSFMGSRNTEAFF TGCGCCAGCAGCTTCATGGGGAGTCGAAACACTGAAGCTTTCTTT . TRBJ1-1 . TRBV5-1
CASSLTGGGTDTQYF TGCGCCAGCAGCTTAACAGGGGGAGGTACAGATACGCAGTATTTT TRBD1 TRBJ2-3 . TRBV5-1
CASSASGGGQPQHF TGCGCCAGCAGTGCATCAGGGGGTGGTCAGCCCCAGCATTTT TRBD1 TRBJ1-5 . TRBV10-1
CASSPMGADDYGYTF TGCGCCAGCAGCCCAATGGGGGCGGATGACTATGGCTACACCTTC . TRBJ1-2 . TRBV4-1
CASSAQGAGNEKLFF TGTGCCAGCAGCGCACAGGGGGCGGGTAATGAAAAACTGTTTTTT TRBD1 TRBJ1-4 . TRBV7-2
CASSLGQINSPLHF TGTGCCAGCAGCTTAGGACAGATTAATTCACCCCTCCACTTT . TRBJ1-6 . TRBV7-9
CASSPRDRGPAFF TGTGCCAGCAGCCCCCGGGACAGGGGACCGGCTTTCTTT TRBD1 TRBJ1-1 . TRBV7-9
CASSWGRGGSYEQYF TGTGCCAGCAGCTGGGGTAGGGGGGGCTCCTACGAGCAGTACTTC . TRBJ2-7 few TRBV7-9